The 29 T cell receptor beta chains below were found in one sample sequenced in a study of T cell responses to AZD1222 COVID-19 vaccine (dated by TCRdb to 2020 to 2023). Libraries were constructed by the immunoSEQ multiplex PCR assay. The table was pulled from immuneACCESS by TCRdb, which kept in-frame rearrangements only. Such tables lose some clones; where checked, under half of the loss comes from unresolved V genes, and the rest has no known cause. The sample table shows more than 100,000 clones, and about 90% are seen once. About 14% of the sample is in the top ten clones. What the time point label conveys for this sample: baseline before first vaccination. Sequencing was performed on peripheral blood, taken on day 0 of AZD1222 vaccination. The receptors come from an adult in good health.

The chain has TRBV5-4 and TRBJ2-5; the D gene is possibly TRBD2 (7 bases). The CDR3 is made up of 14 amino acids. Germline V gene sequence: CDR1 SGHNT, CDR2 YYREEE (reference sequence). V was trimmed by 10 bases and J by 4 bases, leaving 20 bases between them. The DNA for the CDR3 is TGTGCCGGATCGGGGGGCGGGGGATTAGAGACCCAGTACTTC. Its protein is CAGSGGGGLETQYF.

The chain uses TRBV7-8 and TRBJ2-1; TRBD2 matches 9 bases. The CDR3 spans 18 residues. J gave up 0 bases and V 1 base, and 7 bases lay outside the gene matches. Germline CDR1 SGHVS, CDR2 FQNEAQ. The CDR3 spells CASSLGERGASSYNEQFF. CDR3 nucleotide sequence: TGTGCCAGCAGCTTAGGTGAGCGGGGGGCGAGCTCCTACAATGAGCAGTTCTTC.

Comments on this clone: The same CDR3 arises from other DNA sequences in this sample as well. The V and J genes are TRBV12-3 or TRBV12-4 and TRBJ1-2; weak D call: TRBD1 (5 bases). The germline V and J ends were trimmed by 5 bases and 7 bases, with 14 bases remaining between them. This CDR3 comprises 13 residues. CDR3 amino acids: CASSLGGGGGYTF. Here the CDR3 DNA reads TGTGCCAGCAGTCTCGGTGGTGGGGGTGGCTACACCTTC.

In its sample, this clone was seen once. The chain employs TRBV6-5 and TRBJ1-5; D gene unclear. CDR3 length equals 15 residues. Trimming stripped 0 bases from V and 4 bases from J, with 10 bases between. Germline V lookup: CDR1 MNHEY, CDR2 SVGAGI. The DNA of the CDR3 is TGTGCCAGCAGTTACTCCGTCGCAGAGAATCAGCCCCAGCATTTT. It encodes CASSYSVAENQPQHF.

This clone was seen only a few times. The J gene is TRBJ2-4, the V gene TRBV4-1; a possible D gene is TRBD2 (6 bases). V dropped 4 bases and J dropped 2 bases, with 9 bases sitting between them. This CDR3 is built from 14 residues. Germline loops: CDR1 MGHRA, CDR2 YSYEKL. This chain's CDR3 is CASSPGRTKNIQYF. Here the CDR3 DNA reads TGCGCCAGCAGCCCCGGGAGAACCAAAAACATTCAGTACTTC.

V and J are TRBV10-3 and TRBJ1-2; 9 bases line up with TRBD1. J was trimmed by 2 bases and V by 7 bases; bases with no gene match: 2. The CDR3 covers 13 residues. Germline assignment: CDR1 ENHRY and CDR2 SYGVKD. CDR3 loop: CAITGTGNYGYTF. In DNA, the CDR3 is TGTGCCATCACCGGGACAGGGAACTATGGCTACACCTTC.

V gene TRBV4-3 combines with J gene TRBJ1-4, with a weak D call TRBD1 (5 bases). The CDR3 runs 16 residues. The germline CDR1 and CDR2 sequences are LGHNA and YSLEER. V dropped 0 bases and J dropped 8 bases, with 16 bases sitting between them. CDR3 loop: CASSQDSWQRGEKLFF. Here the CDR3 DNA reads TGCGCCAGCAGCCAAGATAGTTGGCAGAGGGGCGAAAAACTGTTTTTT.

A remark on this clone: The same CDR3 arises from other DNA sequences in this sample as well. This rearrangement joins TRBV5-4 to TRBJ1-2, with 10 bases aligning to TRBD1. The CDR3 has 14 residues. In germline, CDR1 is SGHNT, CDR2 YYREEE (reference sequence). The V and J ends lost 3 bases and 7 bases, in that order; junction bases with no gene match: 6. As DNA, the CDR3 is TGTGCCAGCAGCTCGGACAGGGGGAACGGTGGCTACACCTTC. Its protein product is CASSSDRGNGGYTF.

The chain joins TRBV9 to TRBJ1-6, with D tentatively TRBD1 (5 bases). The V gene lost 0 bases and the J gene lost 10 bases, with 14 bases spanning the gap. Germline-derived CDR1 and CDR2 are SGDLS and YYNGEE. The CDR3 contains 15 residues. The CDR3, as DNA: TGTGCCAGCAGCGTAGAGCCAGGGTACCCCTCACCCCTCCACTTT. It specifies CASSVEPGYPSPLHF.

The rearrangement uses TRBV6-5 and TRBJ2-7, with 9 bases lining up with TRBD1. The CDR3 is 15 amino acids. Trimming at V came to 1 base and at J to 5 bases, leaving 6 bases not matched to a gene. The V gene's germline CDR1 is MNHEY and CDR2 SVGAGI. CDR3 DNA: TGTGCCAGCAGTTACTTTGGGACAGGGTTCGACGAGCAGTACTTC. Translated: CASSYFGTGFDEQYF.

The rearrangement joins TRBV19 to TRBJ1-4; 8 bases are a match to TRBD1. J lost 6 bases, V lost 6 bases, and 6 bases had no gene match. The germline V gene encodes CDR1 LNHDA and CDR2 SQIVND (reference sequence). This CDR3 region has 14 residues. CDR3 nucleotide sequence: TGTGCCAGTAGATACCGGGACAGGCATGAAAAACTGTTTTTT. This translates into CASRYRDRHEKLFF.

The J gene is TRBJ1-5, the V gene TRBV2, with 9 bases that match TRBD1. V trimming: 7 bases; J trimming: 4 bases; junction bases outside the gene matches: 8. This CDR3 is 15 amino acids long. CDR1 and CDR2 (germline): SNHLY, FYNNEI. The CDR3 loop reads CASKSDRGRNQPQHF. The CDR3 bases are TGTGCCAGCAAATCGGACAGGGGAAGGAATCAGCCCCAGCATTTT. The whole variable domain, filled in from reference TRBV2 and TRBJ1-5, reads EPEVTQTPSHQVTQMGQEVILRCVPISNHLYFYWYRQILGQKVEFLVSFYNNEISEKSEIFDDQFSVERPDGSNFTLKIRSTKLEDSAMYFCASKSDRGRNQPQHFGDGTRLSIL.

This sequence joins TRBV27 and TRBJ2-2; no clear D gene. V lost 8 bases and J 2 bases, leaving 18 bases between the germline ends. Germline CDR1 reads MNHEY; CDR2 reads SMNVEV (reference sequence). The CDR3 contains 16 residues. In nucleotides, the CDR3 is TGTGCCAGCTACGGTGGCCTACTAATTAACACCGGGGAGCTGTTTTTT. Amino acid sequence: CASYGGLLINTGELFF.

This chain connects TRBV7-8 to TRBJ2-2; no clear D gene. The CDR3 is made up of 14 amino acids. Germline V gene data show CDR1 as SGHVS and CDR2 as FQNEAQ. The V end was cut by 4 bases, the J end by 13 bases, with 19 bases between. The CDR3 loop is CASSYALSLSWLFF. The CDR3 DNA is TGTGCCAGCAGCTACGCTCTCTCCCTAAGCTGGCTGTTTTTT. The whole variable domain, filled in from reference TRBV7-8 and TRBJ2-2, reads GAGVSQSPRYKVAKRGQDVALRCDPISGHVSLFWYQQALGQGPEFLTYFQNEAQLDKSGLPSDRFFAERPEGSVSTLKIQRTQQEDSAVYLCASSYALSLSWLFFGEGSRLTVL.

The chain is built from TRBV9 and TRBJ2-3; D is unclear. Germline CDR1 SGDLS, CDR2 YYNGEE. Trimming took 6 bases from V and 6 from J, leaving 20 bases between them. There are 15 residues in the CDR3. The chain's CDR3 is CASTLGWSARDTQYF. The CDR3 DNA reads TGTGCCAGCACGTTGGGGTGGTCGGCCAGGGATACGCAGTATTTT.

V gene TRBV6-2 or TRBV6-3 combines with J gene TRBJ2-7; 8 positions match TRBD2. This CDR3 is built from 18 residues. Germline assignment: CDR1 MNHEY and CDR2 SVGEGT. J was trimmed by 5 bases and V by 2 bases; bases with no gene match: 17. This chain's CDR3 is CASSYGRWTSGRRDEQYF. The CDR3 DNA sequence: TGTGCCAGCAGTTACGGCAGGTGGACGAGCGGGAGACGGGACGAGCAGTACTTC.

J is TRBJ1-2 and V is TRBV7-8, with D possibly matching TRBD1 (5 bases). CDR1 is SGHVS, CDR2 FQNEAQ, per germline. There are 15 residues in the CDR3. The V end was cut by 5 bases, the J end by 5 bases, with 18 bases between. The CDR3 region is CASSITRDGLYGYTF. The CDR3 coding sequence is TGTGCCAGCAGCATTACCCGGGACGGACTATATGGCTACACCTTC. The full variable domain, with the rest looked up from reference TRBV7-8 and TRBJ1-2, is GAGVSQSPRYKVAKRGQDVALRCDPISGHVSLFWYQQALGQGPEFLTYFQNEAQLDKSGLPSDRFFAERPEGSVSTLKIQRTQQEDSAVYLCASSITRDGLYGYTFGSGTRLTVV.

The genes are TRBV19 and TRBJ2-1; the match to TRBD1 covers 9 bases. The CDR3 has 19 amino acids. Germline V gene data show CDR1 as LNHDA and CDR2 as SQIVND (reference sequence). V shed 3 bases, J shed 2 bases, and the junction held 14 bases outside the gene matches. The CDR3: CASSIGTGSPQTTYNEQFF. For the CDR3, the DNA is TGTGCCAGTAGTATTGGGACAGGGTCCCCCCAGACAACCTACAATGAGCAGTTCTTC.

The chain uses TRBV30 and TRBJ2-5; TRBD2 matches at 9 bases. The CDR3 runs to 15 residues. CDR1 GTSNPN and CDR2 SVGIG come from the germline V gene (reference sequence). The V gene end was trimmed by 2 bases and the J gene end by 5 bases; junction bases not matched to a gene: 9. The CDR3 sequence is CAWSLTGLARETQYF. CDR3 DNA: TGTGCCTGGAGTTTAACGGGACTAGCTCGTGAGACCCAGTACTTC.

The J gene is TRBJ2-1, the V gene TRBV18; tentative D call: TRBD1 (6 bases). This CDR3 is built from 16 residues. The V end lost 6 bases, the J end lost 15 bases, and 30 bases lay between the germline ends. Germline loops: CDR1 KGHSH, CDR2 LQKENI. CDR3 protein: CASSHKGTDRVGAPFF. CDR3 DNA sequence: TGTGCCAGCTCCCACAAAGGGACGGACAGAGTTGGTGCCCCGTTCTTC.

The chain uses TRBV29-1 and TRBJ2-7; TRBD2 matches at 10 bases. The CDR3 sequence is 19 residues long. Germline lookup yields CDR1 SQVTM and CDR2 ANQGSEA. V was clipped by 6 bases and J by 2 bases; unmatched bases: 22. The CDR3 region is CSVMTWVGSGRQAAYEQYF. The CDR3 coding sequence is TGCAGCGTAATGACCTGGGTTGGTAGCGGGAGGCAGGCCGCCTACGAGCAGTACTTC.

The rearrangement uses TRBV10-1 and TRBJ2-3; 10 nucleotides align to TRBD2. The V gene's germline CDR1 is WNHNN and CDR2 SYGVQD (reference sequence). The CDR3 is 18 residues long. V lost 3 bases and J lost 6; bases outside the gene matches: 15. CDR3 nucleotides: TGCGCCAGCAGTGATGCGGCTAGCGGGAGTGGTGGTCTTGATACGCAGTATTTT. As protein: CASSDAASGSGGLDTQYF.

The chain carries TRBV29-1 and TRBJ2-3; 9 bases agree with TRBD2. Per germline, CDR1 SQVTM and CDR2 ANQGSEA. The CDR3 loop spans 13 amino acids. The trim removed 7 bases at V and 1 base at J, leaving 3 bases unmatched. The CDR3 sequence is CSGRGGRTDTQYF. CDR3 sequence (DNA): TGCAGCGGGCGGGGGGGCCGCACAGATACGCAGTATTTT.

Worth noting for this clone: Other nucleotide sequences in the sample specify the same CDR3. The chain recombines TRBV29-1 with TRBJ1-2; D is uncertain. V lost 1 base to trimming and J lost 7 bases, with 1 base between them. Per germline, CDR1 SQVTM and CDR2 ANQGSEA. This CDR3 region has 9 residues. Here the CDR3 DNA reads TGCAGCGTTGAAGGTGGCTACACCTTC. Its translation: CSVEGGYTF. The whole variable domain, filled in from reference TRBV29-1 and TRBJ1-2, reads SAVISQKPSRDICQRGTSLTIQCQVDSQVTMMFWYRQQPGQSLTLIATANQGSEATYESGFVIDKFPISRPNLTFSTLTVSNMSPEDSSIYLCSVEGGYTFGSGTRLTVV.

The genes are TRBV13 and TRBJ2-3; D is unresolved. This CDR3 region has 11 residues. V was clipped by 3 bases and J by 5 bases, with 3 bases between them. Germline V CDR1 and CDR2: PRHDT, FYEKMQ (reference sequence). Written as DNA, the CDR3 is TGTGCCAGCAGCTTGCGAGATACGCAGTATTTT. Translating gives CASSLRDTQYF. The full variable domain, its missing parts supplied by reference TRBV13 and TRBJ2-3, is AAGVIQSPRHLIKEKRETATLKCYPIPRHDTVYWYQQGPGQDPQFLISFYEKMQSDKGSIPDRFSAQQFSDYHSELNMSSLELGDSALYFCASSLRDTQYFGPGTRLTVL.

The chain employs TRBV18 and TRBJ1-2; tentative D call: TRBD1 (5 bases). Germline CDR1 KGHSH, CDR2 LQKENI. Trimming took off 1 base at V and 8 bases at J, with 11 bases between the two ends. The CDR3 consists of 13 residues. The CDR3 here is CASSPRQGEGYTF. The DNA for the CDR3 is TGTGCCAGCTCACCACGGCAGGGTGAGGGCTACACCTTC.

This clone was observed once. The J gene is TRBJ2-7, the V gene TRBV28; D ambiguous. The CDR3 runs 15 residues. V lost 6 bases and J lost 3, with 18 bases in between. Germline values: CDR1 MDHEN, CDR2 SYDVKM. The CDR3 DNA follows: TGTGCCAGCAGGGCGCAGGCAGCGACCAACTACGAGCAGTACTTC. It is translated as CASRAQAATNYEQYF.

The chain carries TRBV27 and TRBJ2-5; D unclear. The CDR3 spans 14 residues. Germline V gene sequence: CDR1 MNHEY, CDR2 SMNVEV (reference sequence). V shed 3 bases and J shed 2 bases, with 10 bases lying between them. Here the CDR3 DNA reads TGTGCCAGCAGTTTTGTGGGTCAACAAGAGACCCAGTACTTC. Protein product: CASSFVGQQETQYF.

This chain joins TRBV27 and TRBJ1-2, with 7 bases fitting TRBD1. The CDR3 has 13 amino acids. V dropped 5 bases and J dropped 4; count of bases not matched to a gene: 4. Germline V gene lookup returns CDR1 MNHEY and CDR2 SMNVEV (reference sequence). Written as DNA, the CDR3 is TGTGCCAGCAGTCGACAGGGCCCCTATGGCTACACCTTC. Translation: CASSRQGPYGYTF.